This T cell receptor (beta chain) appears in the sequencing data of a study of shared clonotypes between healthy human individuals. The study, taken as a whole, reports: Blood was the only sampled material, and tissue repertoires likely differ. Naive subsets typically showed greater estimated richness than memory subsets.

Splitting of CD4+ cells produced CD45RA+ naive and CD45RA-negative memory subsets. Germline V lookup: CDR1 SGHRS, CDR2 YFSETQ. V shed 4 bases and J shed 3 bases, with 13 bases lying between them. CDR3 length: 14 residues. Comments on this clone: No antigen is known for it.

The table came from immunoSEQ multiplex PCR; TCRdb's copy has only in-frame clones and leaves some out. The table includes some 2.4 million clones, approximately 93% detected once. What was sequenced was naive CD4+ T cells from PBMCs. The subset was: CD45RA+ positively selected. V usage is TRBV5-1 and J usage is TRBJ1-2; D perhaps matches TRBD1 (5 bases). This clonotype originated in a man aged 18 to 30 in good health. Some clones in this sample may be carry-over from other donors' samples. The CDR3 loop reads CASSQLSTDYGYTF. The DNA for the CDR3 is TGCGCCAGCAGCCAATTATCGACAGACTATGGCTACACCTTC. The whole variable domain, filled in from reference TRBV5-1 and TRBJ1-2, reads KAGVTQTPRYLIKTRGQQVTLSCSPISGHRSVSWYQQTPGQGLQFLFEYFSETQRNKGNFPGRFSGRQFSNSRSEMNVSTLELGDSALYLCASSQLSTDYGYTFGSGTRLTVV.